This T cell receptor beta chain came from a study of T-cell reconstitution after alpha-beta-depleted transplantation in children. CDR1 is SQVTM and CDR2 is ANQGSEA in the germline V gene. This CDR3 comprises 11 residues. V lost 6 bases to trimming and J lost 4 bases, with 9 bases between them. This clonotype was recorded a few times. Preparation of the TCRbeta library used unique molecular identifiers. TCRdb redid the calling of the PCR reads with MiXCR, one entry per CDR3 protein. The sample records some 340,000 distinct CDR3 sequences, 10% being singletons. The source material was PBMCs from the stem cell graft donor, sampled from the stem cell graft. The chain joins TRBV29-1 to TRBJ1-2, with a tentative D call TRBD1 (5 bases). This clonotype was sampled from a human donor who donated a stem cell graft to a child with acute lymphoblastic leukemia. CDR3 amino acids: CSVRGVYGYTF. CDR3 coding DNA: TGCAGCGTGCGGGGCGTCTATGGCTACACCTTC.